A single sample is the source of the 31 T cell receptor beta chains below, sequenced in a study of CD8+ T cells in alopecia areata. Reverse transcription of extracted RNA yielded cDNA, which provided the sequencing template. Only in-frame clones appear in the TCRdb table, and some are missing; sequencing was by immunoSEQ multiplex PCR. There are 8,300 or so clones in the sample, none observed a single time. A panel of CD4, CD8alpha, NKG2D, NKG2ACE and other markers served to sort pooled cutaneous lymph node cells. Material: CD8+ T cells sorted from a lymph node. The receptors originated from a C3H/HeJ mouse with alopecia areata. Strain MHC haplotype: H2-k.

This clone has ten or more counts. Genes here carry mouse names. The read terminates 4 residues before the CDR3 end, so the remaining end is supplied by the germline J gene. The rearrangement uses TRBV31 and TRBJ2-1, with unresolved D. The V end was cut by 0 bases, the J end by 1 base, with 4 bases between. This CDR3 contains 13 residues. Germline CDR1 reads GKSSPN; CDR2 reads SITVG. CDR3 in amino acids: CAWSLGNYAEQFF. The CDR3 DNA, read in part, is TGTGCCTGGAGTCTGGGGAACTATGCT. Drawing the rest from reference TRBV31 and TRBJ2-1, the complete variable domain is AQTIHQWPVAEIKAVGSPLSLGCTIKGKSSPNLYWYWQATGGTLQQLFYSITVGQVESVVQLNLSASRPKDDQFILSTEKLLLSHSGFYLCAWSLGNYAEQFFGPGTRLTVL.

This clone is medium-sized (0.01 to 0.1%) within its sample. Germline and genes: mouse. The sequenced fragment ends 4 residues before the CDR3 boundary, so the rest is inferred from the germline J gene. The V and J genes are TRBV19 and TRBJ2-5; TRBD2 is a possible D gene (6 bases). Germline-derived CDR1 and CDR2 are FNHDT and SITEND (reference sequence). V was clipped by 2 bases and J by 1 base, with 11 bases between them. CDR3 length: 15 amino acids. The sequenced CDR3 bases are TGTGCCAGCAGTATCGGGGGGTCTGACCAAGAC. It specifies CASSIGGSDQD. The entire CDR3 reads CASSIGGSDQDTQYF.

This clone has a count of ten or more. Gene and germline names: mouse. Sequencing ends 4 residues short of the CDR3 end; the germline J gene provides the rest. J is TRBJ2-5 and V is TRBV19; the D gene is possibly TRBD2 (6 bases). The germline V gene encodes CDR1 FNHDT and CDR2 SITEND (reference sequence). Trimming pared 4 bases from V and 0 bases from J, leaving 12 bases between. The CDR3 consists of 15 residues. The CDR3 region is CASSLDWFNQDTQYF. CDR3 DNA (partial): TGTGCCAGCAGTCTCGACTGGTTTAACCAAGAC.

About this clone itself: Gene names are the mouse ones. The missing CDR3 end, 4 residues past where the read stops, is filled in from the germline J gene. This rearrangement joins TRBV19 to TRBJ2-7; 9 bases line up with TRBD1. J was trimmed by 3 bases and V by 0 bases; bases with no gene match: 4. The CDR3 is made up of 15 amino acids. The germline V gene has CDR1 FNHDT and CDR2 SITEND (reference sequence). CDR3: CASSIGDREGYEQYF. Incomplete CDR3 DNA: TGTGCCAGCAGTATAGGGGACAGGGAGGGCTAT.

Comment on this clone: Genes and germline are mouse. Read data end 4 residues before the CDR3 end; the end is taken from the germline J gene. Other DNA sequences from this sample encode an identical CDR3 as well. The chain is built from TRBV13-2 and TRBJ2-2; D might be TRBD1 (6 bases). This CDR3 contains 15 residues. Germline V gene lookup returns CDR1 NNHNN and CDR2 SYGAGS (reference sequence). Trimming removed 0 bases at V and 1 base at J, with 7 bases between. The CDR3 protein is CASGDARGNTGQLYF. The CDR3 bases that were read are TGTGCCAGCGGTGATGCCAGGGGAAACACCGGG.

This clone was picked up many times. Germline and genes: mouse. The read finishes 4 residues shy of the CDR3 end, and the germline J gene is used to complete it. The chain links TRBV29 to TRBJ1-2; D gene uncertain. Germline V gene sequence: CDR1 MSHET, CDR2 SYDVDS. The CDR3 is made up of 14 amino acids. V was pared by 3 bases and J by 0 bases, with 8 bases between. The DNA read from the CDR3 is TGTGCTAGCAGTTTGTCGACAACAAACTCC. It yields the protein CASSLSTTNS. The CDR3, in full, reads CASSLSTTNSDYTF.

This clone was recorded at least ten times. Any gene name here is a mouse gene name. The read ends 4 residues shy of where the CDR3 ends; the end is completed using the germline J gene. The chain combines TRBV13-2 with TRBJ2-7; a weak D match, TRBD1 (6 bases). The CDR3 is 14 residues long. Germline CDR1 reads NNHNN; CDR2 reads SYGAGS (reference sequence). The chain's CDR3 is CASGEGRGIYEQYF. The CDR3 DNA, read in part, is TGTGCCAGCGGTGAAGGGAGGGGGATTTAT.

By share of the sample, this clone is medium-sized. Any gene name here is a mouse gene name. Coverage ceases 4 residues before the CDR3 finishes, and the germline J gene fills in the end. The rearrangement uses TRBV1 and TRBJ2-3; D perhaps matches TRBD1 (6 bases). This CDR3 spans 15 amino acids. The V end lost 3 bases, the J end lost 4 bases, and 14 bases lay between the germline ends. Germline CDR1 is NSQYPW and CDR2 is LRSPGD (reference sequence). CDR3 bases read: TGCACCTGCAGTGCGACCTTCGGACAGACAGAA. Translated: CTCSATFGQTE. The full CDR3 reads CTCSATFGQTETLYF.

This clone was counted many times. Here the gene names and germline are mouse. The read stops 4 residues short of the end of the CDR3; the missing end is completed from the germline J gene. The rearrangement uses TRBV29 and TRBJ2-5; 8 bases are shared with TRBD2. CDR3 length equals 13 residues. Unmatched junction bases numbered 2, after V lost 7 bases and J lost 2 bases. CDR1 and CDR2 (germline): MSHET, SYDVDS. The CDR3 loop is CASTGGAQDTQYF. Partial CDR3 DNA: TGTGCTAGCACCGGGGGGGCCCAAGAC.

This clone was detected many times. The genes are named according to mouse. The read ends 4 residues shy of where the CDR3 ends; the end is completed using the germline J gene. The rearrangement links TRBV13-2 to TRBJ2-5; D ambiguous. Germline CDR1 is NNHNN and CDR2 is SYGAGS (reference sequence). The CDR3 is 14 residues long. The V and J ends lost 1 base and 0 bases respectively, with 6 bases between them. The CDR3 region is CASGDSVNQDTQYF. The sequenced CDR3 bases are TGTGCCAGCGGTGATTCTGTTAACCAAGAC.

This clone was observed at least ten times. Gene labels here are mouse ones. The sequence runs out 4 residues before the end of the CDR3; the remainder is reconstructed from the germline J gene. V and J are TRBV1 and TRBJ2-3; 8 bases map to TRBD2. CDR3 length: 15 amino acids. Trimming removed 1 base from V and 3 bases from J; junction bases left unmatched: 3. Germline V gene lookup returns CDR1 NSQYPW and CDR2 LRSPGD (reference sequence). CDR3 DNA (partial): TGCACCTGCAGTGCAGGGGCTGGGGGGGCAGAA. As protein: CTCSAGAGGAE. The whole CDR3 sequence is CTCSAGAGGAETLYF.

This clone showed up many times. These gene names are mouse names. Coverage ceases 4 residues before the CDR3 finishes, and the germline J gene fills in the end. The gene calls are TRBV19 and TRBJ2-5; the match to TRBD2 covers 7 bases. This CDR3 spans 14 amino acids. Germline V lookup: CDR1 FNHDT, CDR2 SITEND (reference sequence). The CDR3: CASSIGLVGDTQYF. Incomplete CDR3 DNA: TGTGCCAGCAGTATCGGACTGGTTGGCGAC.

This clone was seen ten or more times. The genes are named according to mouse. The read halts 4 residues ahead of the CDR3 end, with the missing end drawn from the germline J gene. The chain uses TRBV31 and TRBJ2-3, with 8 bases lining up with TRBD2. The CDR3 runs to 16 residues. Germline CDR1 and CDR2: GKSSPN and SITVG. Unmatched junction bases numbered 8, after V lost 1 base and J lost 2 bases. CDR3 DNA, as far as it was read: TGTGCCTGGAGTCCTACTGGGGGTCTACTTGCAGAA. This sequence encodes CAWSPTGGLLAE. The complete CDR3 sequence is CAWSPTGGLLAETLYF.

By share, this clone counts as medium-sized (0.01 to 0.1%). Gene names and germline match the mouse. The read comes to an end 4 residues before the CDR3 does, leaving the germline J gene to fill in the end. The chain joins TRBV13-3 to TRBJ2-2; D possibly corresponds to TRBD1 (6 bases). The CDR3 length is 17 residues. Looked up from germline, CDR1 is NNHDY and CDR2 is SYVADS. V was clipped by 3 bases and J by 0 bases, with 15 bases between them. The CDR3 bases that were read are TGTGCCAGCAGTGGCCGTACAGGGATTGCAAACACCGGG. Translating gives CASSGRTGIANTG. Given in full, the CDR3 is CASSGRTGIANTGQLYF. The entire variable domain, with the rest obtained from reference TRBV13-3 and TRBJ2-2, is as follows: EAAVTQSPRSKVAVTGGKVTLSCHQTNNHDYMYWYRQDTGHGLRLIHYSYVADSTEKGDIPDGYKASRPSQENFSLILELASLSQTAVYFCASSGRTGIANTGQLYFGEGSKLTVL.

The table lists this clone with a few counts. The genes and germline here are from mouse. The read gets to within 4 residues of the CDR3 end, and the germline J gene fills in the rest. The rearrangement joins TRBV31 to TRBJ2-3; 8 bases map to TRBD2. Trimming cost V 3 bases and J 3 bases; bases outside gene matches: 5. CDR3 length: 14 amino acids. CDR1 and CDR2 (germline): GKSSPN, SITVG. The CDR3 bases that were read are TGTGCCTGGAGCCTACGACTGGGGGCAGAA. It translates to CAWSLRLGAE. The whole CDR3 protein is CAWSLRLGAETLYF. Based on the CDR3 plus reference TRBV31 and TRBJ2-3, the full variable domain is AQTIHQWPVAEIKAVGSPLSLGCTIKGKSSPNLYWYWQATGGTLQQLFYSITVGQVESVVQLNLSASRPKDDQFILSTEKLLLSHSGFYLCAWSLRLGAETLYFGSGTRLTVL.

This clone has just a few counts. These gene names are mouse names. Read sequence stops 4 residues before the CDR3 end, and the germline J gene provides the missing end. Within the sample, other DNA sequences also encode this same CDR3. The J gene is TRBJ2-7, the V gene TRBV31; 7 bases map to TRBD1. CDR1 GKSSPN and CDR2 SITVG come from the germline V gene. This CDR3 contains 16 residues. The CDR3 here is CAWSRRDRGRLDEQYF. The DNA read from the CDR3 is TGTGCCTGGAGTCGCCGGGACAGAGGGCGCTTAGAT.

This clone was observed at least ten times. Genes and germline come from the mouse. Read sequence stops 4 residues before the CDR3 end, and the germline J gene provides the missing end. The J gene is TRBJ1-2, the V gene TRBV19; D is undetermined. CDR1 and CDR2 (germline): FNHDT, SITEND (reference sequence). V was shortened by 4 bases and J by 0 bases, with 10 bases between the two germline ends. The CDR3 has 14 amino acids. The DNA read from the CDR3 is TGTGCCAGCAGTCCTTCTACAGCAAACTCC. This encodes CASSPSTANS. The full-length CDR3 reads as CASSPSTANSDYTF.

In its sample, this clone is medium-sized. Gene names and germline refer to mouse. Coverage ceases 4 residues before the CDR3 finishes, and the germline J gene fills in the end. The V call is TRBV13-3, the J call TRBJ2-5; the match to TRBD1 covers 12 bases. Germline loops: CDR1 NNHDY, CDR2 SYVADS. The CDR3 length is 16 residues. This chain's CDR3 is CASSDAGQGATDTQYF. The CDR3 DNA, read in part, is TGTGCCAGCAGTGATGCGGGACAGGGGGCGACAGAC.

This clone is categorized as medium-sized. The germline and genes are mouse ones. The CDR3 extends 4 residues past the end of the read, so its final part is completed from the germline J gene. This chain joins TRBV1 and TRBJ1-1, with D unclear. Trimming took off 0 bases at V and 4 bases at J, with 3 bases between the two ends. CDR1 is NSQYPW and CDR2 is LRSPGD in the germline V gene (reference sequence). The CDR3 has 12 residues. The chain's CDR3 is CTCSAEGTEVFF. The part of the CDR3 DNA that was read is TGCACCTGCAGTGCAGAGGGCACA.

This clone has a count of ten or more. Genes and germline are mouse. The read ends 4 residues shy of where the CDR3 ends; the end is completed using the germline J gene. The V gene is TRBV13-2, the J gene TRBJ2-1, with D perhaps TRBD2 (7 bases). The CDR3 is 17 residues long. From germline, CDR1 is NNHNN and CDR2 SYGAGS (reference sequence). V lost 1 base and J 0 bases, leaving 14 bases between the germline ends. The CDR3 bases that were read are TGTGCCAGCGGTGATAGAGGCTGGGGGCTTAACTATGCT. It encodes CASGDRGWGLNYA. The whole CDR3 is CASGDRGWGLNYAEQFF.

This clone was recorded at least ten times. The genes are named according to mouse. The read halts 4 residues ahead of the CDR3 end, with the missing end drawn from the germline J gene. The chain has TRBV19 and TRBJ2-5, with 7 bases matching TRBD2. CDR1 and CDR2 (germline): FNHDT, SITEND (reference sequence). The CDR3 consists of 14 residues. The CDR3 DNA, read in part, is TGTGCCAGCAGTATTTGGGGGGAGGAGGAC. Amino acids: CASSIWGEED. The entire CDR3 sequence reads CASSIWGEEDTQYF.

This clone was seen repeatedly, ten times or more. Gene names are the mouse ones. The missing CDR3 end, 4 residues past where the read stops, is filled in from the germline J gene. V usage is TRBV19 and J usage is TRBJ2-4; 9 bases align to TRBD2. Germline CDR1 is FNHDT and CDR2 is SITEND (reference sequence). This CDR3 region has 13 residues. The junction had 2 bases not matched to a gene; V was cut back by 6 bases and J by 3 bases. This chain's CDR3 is CASIGTGQNTLYF. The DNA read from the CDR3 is TGTGCCAGCATCGGGACTGGGCAAAAC.

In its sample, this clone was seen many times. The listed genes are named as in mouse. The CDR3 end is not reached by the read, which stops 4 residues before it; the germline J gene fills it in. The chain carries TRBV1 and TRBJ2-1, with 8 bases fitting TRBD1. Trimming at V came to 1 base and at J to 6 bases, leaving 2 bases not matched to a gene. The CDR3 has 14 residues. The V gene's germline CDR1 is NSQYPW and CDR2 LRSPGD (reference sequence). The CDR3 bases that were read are TGCACCTGCAGTGCAGGACAGGGGTTTGCT. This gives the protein CTCSAGQGFA. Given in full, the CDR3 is CTCSAGQGFAEQFF.

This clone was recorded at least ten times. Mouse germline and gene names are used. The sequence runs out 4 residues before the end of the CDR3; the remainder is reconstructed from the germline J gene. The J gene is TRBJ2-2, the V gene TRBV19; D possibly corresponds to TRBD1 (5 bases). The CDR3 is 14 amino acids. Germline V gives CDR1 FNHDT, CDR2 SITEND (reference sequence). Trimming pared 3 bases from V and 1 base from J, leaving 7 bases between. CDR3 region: CASSTDRNTGQLYF. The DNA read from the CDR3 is TGTGCCAGCAGTACTGACAGAAACACCGGG.

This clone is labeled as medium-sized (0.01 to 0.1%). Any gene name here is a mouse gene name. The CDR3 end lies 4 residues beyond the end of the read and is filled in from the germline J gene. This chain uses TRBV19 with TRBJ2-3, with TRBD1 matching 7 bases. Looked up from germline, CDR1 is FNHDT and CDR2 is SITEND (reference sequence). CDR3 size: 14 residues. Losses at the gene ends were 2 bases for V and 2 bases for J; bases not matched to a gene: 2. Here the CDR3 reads CASSITGDAETLYF. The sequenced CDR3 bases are TGTGCCAGCAGTATTACAGGGGATGCAGAA.

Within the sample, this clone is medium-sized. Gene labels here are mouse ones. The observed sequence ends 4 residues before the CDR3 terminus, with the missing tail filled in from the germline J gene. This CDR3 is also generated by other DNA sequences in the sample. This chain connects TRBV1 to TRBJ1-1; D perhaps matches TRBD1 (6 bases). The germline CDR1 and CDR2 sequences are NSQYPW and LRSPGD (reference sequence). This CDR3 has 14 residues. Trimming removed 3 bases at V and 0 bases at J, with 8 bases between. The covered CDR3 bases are TGCACCTGCAGTGCGGGGACAACAAACACA. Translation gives CTCSAGTTNT. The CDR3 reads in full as CTCSAGTTNTEVFF.

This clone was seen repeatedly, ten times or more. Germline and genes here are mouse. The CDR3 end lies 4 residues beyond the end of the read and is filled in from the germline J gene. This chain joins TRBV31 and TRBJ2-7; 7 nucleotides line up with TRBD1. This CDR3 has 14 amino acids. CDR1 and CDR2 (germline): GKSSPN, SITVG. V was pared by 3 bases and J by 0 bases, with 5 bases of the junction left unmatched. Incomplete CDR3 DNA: TGTGCCTGGAGCTCGGGACAGAGCTCCTAT. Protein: CAWSSGQSSY. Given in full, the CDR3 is CAWSSGQSSYEQYF.

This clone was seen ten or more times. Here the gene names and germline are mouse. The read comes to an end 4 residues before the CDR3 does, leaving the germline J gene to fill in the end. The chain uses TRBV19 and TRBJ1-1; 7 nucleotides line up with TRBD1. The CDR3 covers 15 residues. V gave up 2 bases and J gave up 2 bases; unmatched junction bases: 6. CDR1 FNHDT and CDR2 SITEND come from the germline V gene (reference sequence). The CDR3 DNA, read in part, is TGTGCCAGCAGTATCCCTGACAGGGACAACACA. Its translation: CASSIPDRDNT. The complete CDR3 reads CASSIPDRDNTEVFF.

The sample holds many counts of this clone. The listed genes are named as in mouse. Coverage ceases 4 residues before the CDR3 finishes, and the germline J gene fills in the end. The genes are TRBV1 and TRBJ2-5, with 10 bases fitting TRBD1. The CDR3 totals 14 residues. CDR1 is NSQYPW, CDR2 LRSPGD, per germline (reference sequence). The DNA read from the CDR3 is TGCACCTGCAGTGTCGGGACAGGGGCAGAC. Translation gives CTCSVGTGAD. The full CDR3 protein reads CTCSVGTGADTQYF.

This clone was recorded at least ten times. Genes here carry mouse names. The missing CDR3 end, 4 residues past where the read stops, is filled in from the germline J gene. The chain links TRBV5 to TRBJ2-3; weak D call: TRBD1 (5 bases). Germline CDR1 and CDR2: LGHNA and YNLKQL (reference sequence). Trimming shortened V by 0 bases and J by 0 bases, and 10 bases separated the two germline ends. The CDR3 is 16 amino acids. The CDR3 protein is CASSQEEDNSAETLYF. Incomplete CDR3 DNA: TGTGCCAGCAGCCAAGAGGAGGACAATAGTGCAGAA.

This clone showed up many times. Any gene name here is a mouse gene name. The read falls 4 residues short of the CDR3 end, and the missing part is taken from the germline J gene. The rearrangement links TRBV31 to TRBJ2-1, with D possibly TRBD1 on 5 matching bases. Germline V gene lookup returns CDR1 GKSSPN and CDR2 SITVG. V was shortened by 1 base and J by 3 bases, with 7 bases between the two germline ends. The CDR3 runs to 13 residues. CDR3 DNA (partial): TGTGCCTGGAGTCATAGGGGCTATGCT. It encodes CAWSHRGYA. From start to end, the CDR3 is CAWSHRGYAEQFF.